Detailed here is one T cell receptor beta chain. Its antigen is as yet unknown. The source of the sample is a study of T cells in Graves' hyperthyroidism and ophthalmopathy. Study in general: Specimen type is peripheral blood, collected at initial diagnosis prior to any treatment.

Reasons for excluding patients were uncontrolled infection, other autoimmune disease, pregnancy or lactation. TCR beta CDR3 regions were amplified from RNA. During a first-round RT-PCR of the TCR CDR3, the HTBI primer set was used. TCRdb ran MiXCR on the multiplex PCR reads and lists one entry per CDR3 protein. The data show about 700,000 distinct CDR3 sequences, around 13% seen once. This CDR3 region has 14 residues. Trimming left V 4 bases short and J 4 bases short, with 11 bases between. CDR1 is SGHAT and CDR2 is FQNNGV in the germline V gene. Study-wide results and caveats: Onset of ophthalmopathy came a median roughly 6.9 months after the model predicted it. Also found in blood were most expanded thyroid clonotypes above 0.001.

The TCR sequence derives from a woman between 18 and 30 years old with Graves' hyperthyroidism. Material: blood. The rearrangement links TRBV11-2 to TRBJ2-1; D not resolved. The CDR3 loop is CASSSTDEYNEQFF. Here the CDR3 DNA reads TGTGCCAGCAGCTCGACTGACGAGTACAATGAGCAGTTCTTC.